The 29 T cell receptor beta chains below all came from one sample that was sequenced in a study of blood T cell repertoires in COVID-19. TCRdb keeps only in-frame clones here, not all; method: immunoSEQ multiplex PCR. The data show about 44,000 clones, around 80% seen once. The sequenced material came from peripheral blood. The receptors originated from a human donor in a cohort sampled during active COVID-19.

The gene calls are TRBV19 and TRBJ2-5; TRBD2 matches 11 bases. With V trimmed by 4 bases and J by 5 bases, 6 bases remained unmatched. The length of the CDR3 is 15 residues. Germline V lookup: CDR1 LNHDA, CDR2 SQIVND (reference sequence). CDR3 DNA sequence: TGTGCCAGTAGTAAGGTTAGCGGGGGGGCTGAGACCCAGTACTTC. This sequence encodes CASSKVSGGAETQYF.

As DNA, the CDR3 is TGTGCCAGCAGTACCCTAGCGGGGACTTCACCCCTCCACTTT. Translating gives CASSTLAGTSPLHF. The chain combines TRBV6-5 with TRBJ1-6, with D possibly matching TRBD1 (5 bases). Germline V gene data show CDR1 as MNHEY and CDR2 as SVGAGI. The CDR3 totals 14 residues. Trimming pared 5 bases from V and 9 bases from J, leaving 14 bases between.

This clone was counted once. The chain uses TRBV29-1 and TRBJ1-1; no clear D gene. The V and J ends lost 7 bases and 0 bases respectively, with 12 bases between them. The CDR3 runs 13 residues. Per germline, CDR1 SQVTM and CDR2 ANQGSEA. CDR3 amino acids: CSGGDLLNTEAFF. The CDR3 DNA sequence: TGCAGCGGCGGGGATCTTTTGAACACTGAAGCTTTCTTT.

The CDR3 DNA reads TGTGCCAGCAGTTTAGGCCGATCTTCCGATGGCTACACCTTC. Translating gives CASSLGRSSDGYTF. This chain joins TRBV27 and TRBJ1-2; D is ambiguous. The germline gives CDR1 MNHEY, CDR2 SMNVEV (reference sequence). CDR3 length equals 14 residues. Trimming took off 2 bases at V and 6 bases at J, with 13 bases between the two ends.

This clone was recorded only once. The gene calls are TRBV5-6 and TRBJ1-1; D is uncertain. Trimming took 7 bases from V and 4 from J, leaving 17 bases between them. Germline V gene data show CDR1 as SGHDT and CDR2 as YYEEEE. The CDR3 covers 14 residues. CDR3 sequence reads: CASGDWTVITEAFF. The CDR3 DNA sequence: TGTGCCAGCGGGGATTGGACTGTTATCACTGAAGCTTTCTTT.

This chain connects TRBV7-2 to TRBJ2-1, with 7 bases matching TRBD2. V shed 3 bases, J shed 9 bases, and the junction held 8 bases outside the gene matches. The V gene's germline CDR1 is SGHTA and CDR2 FQGNSA. The CDR3 contains 14 residues. This CDR3 is CASSFNGGSGEQFF. The CDR3 DNA is TGTGCCAGCAGCTTTAACGGGGGGTCGGGTGAGCAGTTCTTC.

The CDR3 DNA reads TGTGCCAGCAGCTTGGTGTCAGGGTCCAATATCAATCAGCCCCAGCATTTT. It translates to CASSLVSGSNINQPQHF. V is TRBV5-8 and J is TRBJ1-5, with D tentatively TRBD1 (5 bases). CDR3 length equals 17 residues. Germline V CDR1 and CDR2: SGHTS, YDEGEE. V shed 0 bases and J shed 3 bases, with 16 bases lying between them.

This chain links TRBV11-2 with TRBJ2-5; weak D call: TRBD1 (6 bases). The germline V and J ends were trimmed by 5 bases and 6 bases, with 19 bases remaining between them. Germline V gives CDR1 SGHAT, CDR2 FQNNGV. CDR3 length: 15 amino acids. The CDR3 coding sequence is TGTGCCAGCAGCCCCAGGGGTCCAAGTGTCAAGACCCAGTACTTC. Protein sequence: CASSPRGPSVKTQYF.

The rearrangement uses TRBV3-1 (or the pseudogene TRBV3-2) and TRBJ1-6, with a possible D match to TRBD1 (5 bases). The V end was cut by 4 bases, the J end by 9 bases, with 13 bases between. This CDR3 comprises 14 residues. Per germline, CDR1 LGHDT and CDR2 YNNKEL (reference sequence). CDR3 in DNA: TGTGCCAGCAGCCCCCGACAGCGGGGTTCACCCCTCCACTTT. It codes for CASSPRQRGSPLHF.

The chain has TRBV18 and TRBJ1-1, with a possible D match to TRBD1 (5 bases). The germline V and J ends were trimmed by 2 bases and 5 bases, with 9 bases remaining between them. This CDR3 comprises 13 residues. CDR1 is KGHSH, CDR2 LQKENI, per germline. The CDR3 sequence: CASSPTGGTEAFF. The CDR3 nucleotides read TGTGCCAGCTCACCAACGGGGGGGACTGAAGCTTTCTTT.

This clone was observed a few times. The rearrangement links TRBV30 to TRBJ1-2, with a weak D call TRBD1 (6 bases). The length of the CDR3 is 13 residues. V was clipped by 1 base and J by 2 bases, with 8 bases between them. CDR1 is GTSNPN and CDR2 is SVGIG in the germline V gene (reference sequence). CDR3 in amino acids: CAWSETGNYGYTF. CDR3 nucleotide sequence: TGTGCCTGGAGTGAAACAGGGAACTATGGCTACACCTTC.

This clone has more than one count but fewer than ten. CDR3 protein: CASSSTRSAGNEQFF. The CDR3 DNA follows: TGTGCCAGCAGCTCCACCCGCAGCGCAGGGAATGAGCAGTTCTTC. The chain has TRBV11-2 and TRBJ2-1; tentatively, D is TRBD1 (5 bases). Trimming took 4 bases from V and 7 from J, leaving 17 bases between them. The germline gives CDR1 SGHAT, CDR2 FQNNGV. This CDR3 contains 15 residues.

This clone appeared a few times. The V call is TRBV30, the J call TRBJ1-5; perhaps TRBD1 as D (6 bases). Germline CDR1 is GTSNPN and CDR2 is SVGIG (reference sequence). Deletions cut 3 bases from V and 7 bases from J, with 10 bases between. The CDR3 has 12 residues. The CDR3 is CAWSADRQPQHF. The CDR3 DNA is TGTGCCTGGAGCGCGGACAGACAGCCCCAGCATTTT.

V gene TRBV3-1 (or the pseudogene TRBV3-2) combines with J gene TRBJ1-2; no firm D call. The CDR3 totals 16 residues. Germline V gene data show CDR1 as LGHDT and CDR2 as YNNKEL (reference sequence). Trimming cost V 0 bases and J 4 bases, with 15 bases left between them. This CDR3 reads CASSQDGAATLYGYTF. The CDR3, as DNA: TGTGCCAGCAGCCAAGATGGCGCGGCTACCCTCTATGGCTACACCTTC.

This chain joins TRBV15 and TRBJ2-1, with 12 bases identical to TRBD2. V gave up 4 bases and J gave up 7 bases; unmatched junction bases: 5. This CDR3 comprises 15 residues. Germline CDR1 is LNHNV and CDR2 is YYDKDF (reference sequence). CDR3 in amino acids: CATSKPSGGVNEQFF. CDR3 DNA sequence: TGTGCCACCAGCAAACCTAGCGGGGGGGTTAATGAGCAGTTCTTC.

The gene calls are TRBV6-6 and TRBJ1-5; D gene uncertain. Germline V gene sequence: CDR1 MNHNY, CDR2 SVGAGI (reference sequence). This CDR3 comprises 13 residues. V was pared by 5 bases and J by 5 bases, with 10 bases between. The CDR3 reads CASSLQLYQPQHF. CDR3 DNA: TGTGCCAGCAGTCTACAGCTTTATCAGCCCCAGCATTTT.

The CDR3 DNA reads as TGTGCCAGCAGTTACTCGCGACAGGGACCCTACGAGCAGTACTTC. It specifies CASSYSRQGPYEQYF. V usage is TRBV6-5 and J usage is TRBJ2-7, with 7 bases lining up with TRBD1. The CDR3 length is 15 residues. CDR1 is MNHEY, CDR2 SVGAGI, per germline. Trimming took 0 bases from V and 2 from J; bases not matched to a gene: 4.

This clone was observed a few times. The rearrangement uses TRBV6-5 and TRBJ1-5, with D perhaps TRBD1 (5 bases). Germline CDR1 reads MNHEY; CDR2 reads SVGAGI. V was cut by 0 bases and J by 8 bases, with 14 bases left in between. The CDR3 length is 15 residues. CDR3 sequence (DNA): TGTGCCAGCAGTTACTCGGATGCTGGGGGGGAGCCCCAGCATTTT. Translating it yields CASSYSDAGGEPQHF.

This rearrangement joins TRBV5-5 to TRBJ2-7; 8 bases are shared with TRBD1. V lost 4 bases and J lost 5; bases outside the gene matches: 8. Germline V gene data show CDR1 as SGHKS and CDR2 as YYEKEE (reference sequence). There are 14 residues in the CDR3. The CDR3 is CASSPRTGQNEQYF. CDR3 nucleotide sequence: TGTGCCAGCAGCCCCCGGACAGGGCAGAACGAGCAGTACTTC.

The V and J genes are TRBV9 and TRBJ2-1, with 11 nucleotides matching TRBD2. This CDR3 region has 19 residues. The V and J ends lost 0 bases and 4 bases, in that order; junction bases with no gene match: 12. Per germline, CDR1 SGDLS and CDR2 YYNGEE. The CDR3 sequence is CASSVDSSPGLAEYNEQFF. CDR3 sequence (DNA): TGTGCCAGCAGCGTAGACTCTTCCCCGGGACTAGCGGAATACAATGAGCAGTTCTTC.

The count of this clone is one. J is TRBJ2-7 and V is TRBV27; D may be TRBD1 (5 bases). V was shortened by 8 bases and J by 6 bases, with 11 bases between the two germline ends. This CDR3 is built from 11 residues. Germline lookup yields CDR1 MNHEY and CDR2 SMNVEV (reference sequence). CDR3 sequence reads: CASAGLGEQYF. The CDR3 nucleotides read TGTGCCAGCGCAGGGTTAGGCGAGCAGTACTTC.

The chain has TRBV5-6 and TRBJ1-6; D is unresolved. The CDR3 has 11 amino acids. Germline CDR1 reads SGHDT; CDR2 reads YYEEEE. Trimming stripped 4 bases from V and 7 bases from J, with 3 bases between. The CDR3 nucleotides read TGTGCCAGCAGCCAAAATTCACCCCTCCACTTT. Translating gives CASSQNSPLHF.

CDR3 loop: CASSQDVSVAGGSETQYF. For the CDR3, the DNA is TGTGCCAGCAGCCAAGATGTTTCGGTGGCGGGGGGGTCGGAGACCCAGTACTTC. The chain combines TRBV4-2 with TRBJ2-5; 9 bases match TRBD2. Germline V lookup: CDR1 LGHNA, CDR2 YNFKEQ. Trimming removed 0 bases from V and 5 bases from J; junction bases left unmatched: 13. There are 18 residues in the CDR3.

The chain joins TRBV28 to TRBJ2-5; possible D gene TRBD2, 6 bases. The CDR3 sequence is 13 residues long. The V gene's germline CDR1 is MDHEN and CDR2 SYDVKM. V lost 10 bases to trimming and J lost 4 bases, with 16 bases between them. In nucleotides, the CDR3 is TGTGCCACCTATGGTCGGGGGACAGAGACCCAGTACTTC. Translated, it gives CATYGRGTETQYF.

This chain joins TRBV27 and TRBJ2-4, with a possible D match to TRBD1 (5 bases). The length of the CDR3 is 18 residues. Germline CDR1 is MNHEY and CDR2 is SMNVEV (reference sequence). Trimming shortened V by 3 bases and J by 0 bases, and 18 bases separated the two germline ends. CDR3 residues: CASSLGRASPLAKNIQYF. CDR3 DNA: TGTGCCAGCAGTTTGGGCAGGGCTTCCCCACTAGCCAAAAACATTCAGTACTTC.

This chain connects TRBV4-1 to TRBJ2-2; D is possibly TRBD1 (6 bases). The germline V gene has CDR1 MGHRA and CDR2 YSYEKL. Between the trimmed V and J ends, which lost 4 bases and 6 bases, there was a span of 18 bases. The CDR3 is made up of 16 amino acids. CDR3: CASSRTGYEGAGELFF. The DNA for the CDR3 is TGCGCCAGCAGCCGAACAGGGTATGAAGGGGCCGGGGAGCTGTTTTTT.

The chain has TRBV7-9 and TRBJ2-2; a weak D match, TRBD2 (7 bases). The CDR3 runs 14 residues. V gave up 5 bases and J gave up 6 bases, with 13 bases separating them. Germline V CDR1 and CDR2: SEHNR, FQNEAQ (reference sequence). DNA for the CDR3: TGTGCCAGCAGCCGAGGGCGGGGGCCCGGGGAGCTGTTTTTT. Translated, it gives CASSRGRGPGELFF. Together with reference TRBV7-9 and TRBJ2-2, the CDR3 gives the full variable domain: DTGVSQNPRHKITKRGQNVTFRCDPISEHNRLYWYRQTLGQGPEFLTYFQNEAQLEKSRLLSDRFSAERPKGSFSTLEIQRTEQGDSAMYLCASSRGRGPGELFFGEGSRLTVL.

The V and J genes are TRBV7-2 and TRBJ2-2; 14 bases agree with TRBD2. V gave up 4 bases and J gave up 8 bases; unmatched junction bases: 6. The CDR3 contains 16 residues. Germline V CDR1 and CDR2: SGHTA, FQGNSA. The CDR3 here is CASSYGTSGGLGELFF. Here the CDR3 DNA reads TGTGCCAGCAGCTACGGGACTAGCGGGGGTTTAGGGGAGCTGTTTTTT.

This clone was recorded at least ten times. The chain has TRBV29-1 and TRBJ1-6; 10 bases map to TRBD1. Germline CDR1 SQVTM, CDR2 ANQGSEA. The CDR3 has 14 amino acids. The junction had 9 bases not matched to a gene; V was cut back by 7 bases and J by 9 bases. The CDR3 bases are TGCAGCGCCACGACAGGGGGCGCGGGTTCACCCCTCCACTTT. Translating gives CSATTGGAGSPLHF.